This note documents a single T cell receptor beta chain sequence. The record originates from a study of blood T cell repertoires in COVID-19. For the study at large: COVID-19 samples from acute and convalescent phases originated in the United States, Italy and Spain. Sample material is recorded as cDNA or gDNA derived from T cells, B-cell-depleted T cells, or PBMCs.

As originally analysed: Estimated nucleated cell counts came from reference gene primer amplification. Generated by immunoSEQ multiplex PCR, the TCRdb table keeps only in-frame clones and is missing some. D and trimming come from the DNA, and the V and J calls and clone size come from that table. The data hold about 260,000 clones, with about 89% observed a single time. Losses at the gene ends were 4 bases for V and 5 bases for J; bases not matched to a gene: 9. The CDR3 is 16 residues long. CDR1 and CDR2 (germline): SGHRS, YFSETQ. V gene TRBV5-1 combines with J gene TRBJ2-3, with TRBD2 matching 11 bases. Sequenced input: peripheral blood. The origin of this receptor is a man aged 35 to 55 who had recovered from COVID-19. As DNA, the CDR3 is TGCGCCAGCAGCAAACTAGCGGGGGATCTTGTAGATACGCAGTATTTT. Amino acids: CASSKLAGDLVDTQYF.